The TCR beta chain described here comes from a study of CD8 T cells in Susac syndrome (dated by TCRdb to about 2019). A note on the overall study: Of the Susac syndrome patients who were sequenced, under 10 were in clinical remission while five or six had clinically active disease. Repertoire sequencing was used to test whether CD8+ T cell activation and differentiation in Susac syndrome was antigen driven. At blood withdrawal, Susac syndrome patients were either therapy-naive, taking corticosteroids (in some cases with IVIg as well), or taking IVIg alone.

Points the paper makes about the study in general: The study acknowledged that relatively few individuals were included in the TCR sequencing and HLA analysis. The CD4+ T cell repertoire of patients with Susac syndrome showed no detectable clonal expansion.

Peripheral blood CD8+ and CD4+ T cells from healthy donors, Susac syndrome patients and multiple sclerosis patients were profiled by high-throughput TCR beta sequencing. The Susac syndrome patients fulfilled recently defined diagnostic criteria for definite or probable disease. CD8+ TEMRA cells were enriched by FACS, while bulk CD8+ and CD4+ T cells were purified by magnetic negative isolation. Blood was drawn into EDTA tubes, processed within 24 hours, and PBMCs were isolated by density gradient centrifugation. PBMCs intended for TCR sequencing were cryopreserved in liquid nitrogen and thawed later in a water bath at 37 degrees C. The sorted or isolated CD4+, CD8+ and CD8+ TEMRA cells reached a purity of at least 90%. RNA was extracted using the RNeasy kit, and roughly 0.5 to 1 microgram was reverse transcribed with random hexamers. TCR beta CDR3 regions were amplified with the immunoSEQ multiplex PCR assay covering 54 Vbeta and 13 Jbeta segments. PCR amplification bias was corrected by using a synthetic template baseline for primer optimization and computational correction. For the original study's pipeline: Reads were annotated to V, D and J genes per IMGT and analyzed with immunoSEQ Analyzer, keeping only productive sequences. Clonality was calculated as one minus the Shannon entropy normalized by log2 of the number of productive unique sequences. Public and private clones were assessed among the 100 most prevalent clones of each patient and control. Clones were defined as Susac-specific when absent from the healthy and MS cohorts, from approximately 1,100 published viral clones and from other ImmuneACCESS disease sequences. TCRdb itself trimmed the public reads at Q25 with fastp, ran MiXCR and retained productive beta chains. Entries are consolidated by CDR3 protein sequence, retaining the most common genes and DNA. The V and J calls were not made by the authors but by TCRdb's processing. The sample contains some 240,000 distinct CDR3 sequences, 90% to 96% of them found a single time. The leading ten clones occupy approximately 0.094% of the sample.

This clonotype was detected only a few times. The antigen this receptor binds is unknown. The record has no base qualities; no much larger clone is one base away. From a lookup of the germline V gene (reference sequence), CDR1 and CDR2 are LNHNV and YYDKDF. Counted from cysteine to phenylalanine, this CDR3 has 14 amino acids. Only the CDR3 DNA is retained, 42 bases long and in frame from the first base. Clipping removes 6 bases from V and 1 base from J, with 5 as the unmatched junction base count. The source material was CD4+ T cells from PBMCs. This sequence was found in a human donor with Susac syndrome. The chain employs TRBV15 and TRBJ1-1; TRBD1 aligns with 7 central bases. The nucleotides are TGTGCCACCAGTGCGAGACAGGGGAACACTGAAGCTTTCTTT. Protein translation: CATSARQGNTEAFF.